The TCR beta chain under discussion was sequenced for a study of T cell changes during pregnancy in multiple sclerosis. Germline V CDR1 and CDR2: SGHDT, YYEEEE. This CDR3 has 15 amino acids. Between the trimmed V and J ends, which lost 3 bases and 0 bases, there was a span of 10 bases. Method: immunoSEQ multiplex PCR; TCRdb's copy keeps in-frame clones and lacks some. The data show tens of thousands of clones, 92% seen once. The rearrangement joins TRBV5-6 to TRBJ2-1; D unclear. Specimen: CD8+ T cells from peripheral blood mononuclear cells, collected in the third trimester of pregnancy. This sequence originates from a female donor in good health, enrolled as a control in a pregnancy study. Here the CDR3 DNA reads TGTGCCAGCAGCTCAGGCCACAGCTCCTACAATGAGCAGTTCTTC. The encoded protein is CASSSGHSSYNEQFF.